This section outlines one T cell receptor beta chain sequence together with its context. Its antigen is not known. Assay: immunoSEQ multiplex PCR; the TCRdb copy retains only in-frame clones and omits some. The table has millions of clones, 85% to 95% seen once. There are 15 residues in the CDR3. Per the germline V gene, CDR1 is PRHDT and CDR2 is FYEKMQ (reference sequence). The J segment lost 2 bases and the V segment lost 5 bases, leaving 8 bases of the junction unmatched. These data are taken from a study of shared clonotypes between healthy human individuals. Study information: The plates for each donor numbered three CD4 naive, three CD4 memory, two CD8 naive and one CD8 memory.

A split of CD4+ cells into CD45RA+ naive and CD45RA-negative memory subsets was performed. Study conclusions and caveats: Clonotype sharing among the donors was expected to vary with sequencing depth.

Sequencing was performed on naive CD4+ T cells sorted from blood. Subset specified: CD45RA+ positively selected. The sequence derives from a man between 18 and 29 years old in good health. The chain uses TRBV13 and TRBJ1-2, with 7 bases fitting TRBD1. In DNA form, the CDR3 reads TGTGCCAGCAGCCAACCCGACAGGGCCAACTATGGCTACACCTTC. It yields the protein CASSQPDRANYGYTF.